This T cell receptor beta chain was sequenced during a study of T cell changes during pregnancy in multiple sclerosis (dated by TCRdb to between 2018 and 2021). The study in broad terms: The study examined how the T cell repertoire changed over the course of pregnancy in women with multiple sclerosis.

Libraries came from the immunoSEQ multiplex PCR assay. TCRdb carries this immuneACCESS record with in-frame sequences only. Its versions omit some clonotypes, under half of them owing to an unresolved V gene in the studies checked, with the rest unexplained. This sample has 51,000 or so clones in its table, and approximately 93% of those were observed once. Clones ranked in the top ten supply around 1.9% of the sample. A note on this clone: Its antigen remains undetermined. Per-nucleotide qualities are absent, and no much larger clonotype sits a single base away.

The CDR3 contains 13 residues, cysteine and phenylalanine counted. This entry keeps only the CDR3 DNA: 39 bases, framed from base 1. V loses 0 bases of germline sequence and J loses 4 bases, and the interval between the two ends is 6 bases. The germline V gene encodes CDR1 MNHEY and CDR2 SVGAGI. Here the chain combines TRBV6-5 and TRBJ1-1, with an unclear D gene assignment. The TCR was taken from a female donor with multiple sclerosis, enrolled in a pregnancy study. The source material was peripheral blood, sampled in the second trimester of pregnancy. Here the CDR3 is given as CASSYSPSTEAFF. The nucleotide sequence is given as TGTGCCAGCAGTTACTCTCCGAGCACTGAAGCTTTCTTT.